This is a list of T cell receptor beta chains from one sample in a study of cytomegalovirus exposure and HLA in healthy donors. Profiling relied on immunoSEQ multiplex PCR, and the TCRdb table lists in-frame clones only, not all of them. The sample yields approximately 300,000 clones, approximately 85% seen once. Sequences were obtained from PBMCs. Every receptor here comes from a woman in her forties in good health and CMV-seropositive. Both conserved end residues are part of each CDR3. D genes are given only for firm matches. Some rows mark clone size as missing; the rest say once, few, many or name a class of expanded clone.

TRBJ1-1 TRBV19 - TRBD1 CASRDRDLNTEAFF TGTGCCAGTAGGGACAGGGATTTGAACACTGAAGCTTTCTTT
TRBJ2-7 TRBV5-4 - TRBD2 CASSPKGGTSAYEQYF TGTGCCAGCAGCCCAAAAGGCGGGACTAGCGCCTACGAGCAGTACTTC
TRBJ2-7 TRBV7-8 - - CASSLFSTDEQYF TGTGCCAGCAGCTTATTCTCGACAGACGAGCAGTACTTC
TRBJ1-1 TRBV30 - - CAWSVGGSAEAFF TGTGCCTGGAGTGTAGGAGGGAGCGCTGAAGCTTTCTTT
TRBJ2-1 TRBV4-1 once - CASSRIAEPFNEQFF TGCGCCAGCAGCCGCATAGCGGAGCCCTTCAATGAGCAGTTCTTC
TRBJ2-1 TRBV1 - - CTSSPRLAGTYNEQFF TGCACCAGCAGCCCCCGACTAGCGGGGACTTACAATGAGCAGTTCTTC
TRBJ1-4 TRBV12-5 once TRBD1 CASGLTGTGSEKLFF TGTGCTAGTGGTTTGACCGGGACAGGGAGCGAAAAACTGTTTTTT
TRBJ2-1 TRBV7-2 - - CASSSSMRVHNEQFF TGTGCCAGCAGCTCGTCCATGCGGGTTCACAATGAGCAGTTCTTC
TRBJ1-4 TRBV27 - - CASSRQYEKLFF TGTGCCAGCAGTCGACAGTATGAAAAACTGTTTTTT
TRBJ1-5 TRBV2 - TRBD1 CAYGTGNQPQHF TGTGCCTACGGGACAGGGAATCAGCCCCAGCATTTT
TRBJ1-6 TRBV28 - TRBD1 CATNNWDRPYSPLHF TGTGCCACCAACAATTGGGACAGGCCCTATTCACCCCTCCACTTT
TRBJ2-3 TRBV5-8 - TRBD2 CASSSSGTSRGDTQYF TGTGCCAGCAGCTCTAGCGGGACTAGCAGGGGAGATACGCAGTATTTT
TRBJ2-2 TRBV5-6 - TRBD2 CASSLAGAGVTGELFF TGTGCCAGCAGCTTGGCCGGAGCGGGAGTCACCGGGGAGCTGTTTTTT
TRBJ2-1 TRBV29-1 few TRBD2 CSVLSGSSYNEQFF TGCAGCGTTCTAAGCGGGAGCTCCTACAATGAGCAGTTCTTC
TRBJ2-5 TRBV5-1 - - CASSSGMGHQEATQYF TGCGCCAGCAGCTCAGGTATGGGACACCAAGAAGCGACCCAGTACTTC
TRBJ2-5 TRBV28 once TRBD2 CASSRLAGGFQETQYF TGTGCCAGCAGCCGACTAGCGGGAGGGTTTCAAGAGACCCAGTACTTC
TRBJ2-2 TRBV18 - TRBD2 CASSPLGAGVDGELFF TGTGCCAGCTCACCACTAGGAGCGGGAGTTGACGGGGAGCTGTTTTTT
TRBJ1-1 TRBV18 - TRBD1 CASSPPTGIGAEAFF TGTGCCAGCTCACCACCGACAGGGATAGGGGCTGAAGCTTTCTTT
TRBJ2-5 TRBV5-4 - TRBD1 CASSSMDRGPETQYF TGTGCCAGCAGCAGTATGGACAGGGGGCCTGAGACCCAGTACTTC
TRBJ1-1 TRBV10-3 few TRBD1 CAIRTDRGHTEAFF TGTGCCATCAGGACGGACAGGGGACACACTGAAGCTTTCTTT
TRBJ2-6 TRBV6-5 - - CASSSLQTSGANVLTF TGTGCCAGCAGTTCCTTACAGACCTCTGGGGCCAACGTCCTGACTTTC
TRBJ1-1 TRBV25-1 - - CASSEAQGNTEAFF TGTGCCAGCAGTGAGGCTCAGGGAAACACTGAAGCTTTCTTT
TRBJ1-2 TRBV6-5 few TRBD1 CASSHGDRDSYGYTF TGTGCCAGCAGCCACGGGGACAGGGACAGCTATGGCTACACCTTC
TRBJ2-1 TRBV7-2 - TRBD2 CASSATSDNEQFF TGTGCCAGCAGCGCCACTAGCGACAATGAGCAGTTCTTC
TRBJ1-1 TRBV28 - - CASSLSTSYTEAFF TGTGCCAGCAGTTTATCGACATCTTACACTGAAGCTTTCTTT
TRBJ2-1 TRBV4-1 - - CASSSVGGLDEQFF TGCGCCAGCAGCTCTGTGGGAGGCCTAGATGAGCAGTTCTTC
TRBJ2-1 TRBV19 - - CASSQDWNEQFF TGTGCCAGTAGTCAGGACTGGAATGAGCAGTTCTTC
TRBJ2-1 TRBV15 - - CATSRVRGNFDEQFF TGTGCCACCAGCAGGGTTAGGGGAAACTTCGATGAGCAGTTCTTC
TRBJ1-1 TRBV27 - - CASSLSRNTEAFF TGTGCCAGCAGTTTATCGCGGAACACTGAAGCTTTCTTT
TRBJ2-2 TRBV11-1 - TRBD1 CASTTDRGFTGELFF TGTGCCAGCACCACAGACAGGGGTTTTACCGGGGAGCTGTTTTTT
TRBJ2-7 TRBV7-4 - - CASSLAFSPGNPTAPVHEQYF TGTGCCAGCAGCTTAGCTTTTTCCCCAGGGAATCCGACGGCTCCGGTCCACGAGCAGTACTTC
TRBJ2-7 TRBV11-3 - - CASSLLSGEQYF TGTGCCAGCAGCTTACTATCCGGCGAGCAGTACTTC
TRBJ2-3 TRBV30 - - CAWSSRVVDTQYF TGTGCCTGGAGTTCTCGGGTGGTAGATACGCAGTATTTT
TRBJ2-2 TRBV11-2 once - CASSFGTQGRGTGELFF TGTGCCAGCAGCTTTGGCACACAGGGTCGTGGCACCGGGGAGCTGTTTTTT
TRBJ2-1 TRBV7-9 - TRBD2 CASSRRLAGTQFF TGTGCCAGCAGCCGACGACTAGCGGGTACCCAGTTCTTC
TRBJ2-7 TRBV27 - TRBD1 CASSRRTGDFYEQYF TGTGCCAGCAGTCGACGGACAGGGGATTTCTACGAGCAGTACTTC
TRBJ1-2 TRBV9 - - CASSVVGGNYGYTF TGTGCCAGCAGCGTAGTAGGAGGGAACTATGGCTACACCTTC
TRBJ2-5 TRBV7-6 - TRBD2 CASSLEAGGPQETQYF TGTGCCAGCAGCTTAGAAGCGGGAGGGCCTCAAGAGACCCAGTACTTC
TRBJ2-7 TRBV4-3 - TRBD2 CASSQDPGLAGTSSYEQYF TGCGCCAGCAGCCAAGATCCGGGACTAGCGGGAACCTCCTCCTACGAGCAGTACTTC
TRBJ1-1 TRBV7-9 - - CASSLGQANTEAFF TGTGCCAGCAGCTTAGGTCAGGCGAACACTGAAGCTTTCTTT
TRBJ2-7 TRBV10-3 - TRBD2 CAIRPGLAGLYEQYF TGTGCCATCCGGCCTGGTCTAGCGGGACTCTACGAGCAGTACTTC
TRBJ1-2 TRBV28 few TRBD1 CASVTAGQGVYGYTF TGTGCCAGCGTCACTGCGGGACAGGGGGTATATGGCTACACCTTC
TRBJ2-7 TRBV27 - - CASSIRTDSSYEQYF TGTGCCAGCAGTATAAGGACTGATAGCTCCTACGAGCAGTACTTC
TRBJ2-1 TRBV19 - TRBD1 CASSIERTGIEQFF TGTGCCAGTAGTATAGAAAGGACAGGGATTGAGCAGTTCTTC
TRBJ2-1 TRBV7-2 - - CASSLAGGPEQFF TGTGCCAGCAGCTTAGCGGGGGGTCCTGAGCAGTTCTTC
TRBJ2-7 TRBV6-1 - TRBD1 CASSVQGSYEQYF TGTGCCAGCAGTGTACAGGGGTCCTACGAGCAGTACTTC
TRBJ1-4 TRBV28 - TRBD1 CASSPTGDLEKLFF TGTGCCAGCAGTCCCACAGGGGATTTGGAAAAACTGTTTTTT
TRBJ1-5 TRBV19 - - CASSTPFGENNQPQHF TGTGCCAGTAGTACTCCATTCGGAGAGAACAATCAGCCCCAGCATTTT
TRBJ1-2 TRBV9 - TRBD1 CASSETGANYGYTF TGTGCCAGCAGCGAGACAGGGGCTAACTATGGCTACACCTTC
TRBJ2-1 TRBV7-7 - - CASSTTSMNEQFF TGTGCTAGCAGCACCACTAGCATGAATGAGCAGTTCTTC
TRBJ1-1 TRBV5-1 few - CASSLIVGDTEAFF TGCGCCAGCAGCTTGATAGTCGGGGACACTGAAGCTTTCTTT
TRBJ2-7 TRBV28 - TRBD1 CASSSIDRGQDEQYF TGTGCCAGCAGTTCAATTGACAGGGGGCAGGACGAGCAGTACTTC
TRBJ1-3 TRBV9 - TRBD1 CASSPRRQGSGNTIYF TGTGCCAGCAGCCCTCGGCGACAGGGCTCTGGAAACACCATATATTTT